This TCR beta chain was retrieved from a study of blood T cell repertoires in COVID-19. Germline V CDR1 and CDR2: LGHNA, YNFKEQ. Between the trimmed V and J ends, which lost 6 bases and 1 base, there was a span of 10 bases. CDR3 size: 14 residues. TCRdb keeps only in-frame clones here, not all; method: immunoSEQ multiplex PCR. The sample includes 350,000 to 400,000 clones, 88% of them seen just once. Recruitment covered 25 or so US areas and drew participants whose ages spanned roughly 18 to 90 years. Membership in each cohort depended on participant-reported clinical history. Recovered status in Cohort 3 required two negative PCRs, clearance, or symptom resolution.

The material sequenced was PBMCs or T cells enriched from blood (not recorded which). This clonotype was sampled from a woman aged 18-29 years who had recovered from COVID-19. The V and J genes are TRBV4-2 and TRBJ1-3; D uncertain. The CDR3 nucleotides read TGTGCCAGCAGAGTTCCGGGATCTGGAAACACCATATATTTT. Its protein product is CASRVPGSGNTIYF.